This TCR beta chain is from a study of blood T cell repertoires in COVID-19. Study-level background: The analysed material was cDNA or gDNA that came from T cells, B-cell-depleted T cells, or PBMCs.

The table came from immunoSEQ multiplex PCR; TCRdb's copy has only in-frame clones and leaves some out. The sample includes approximately 500,000 clones, approximately 89% of them seen just once. In germline, CDR1 is LGHNA, CDR2 YNFKEQ. The length of the CDR3 is 14 residues. V gave up 4 bases and J gave up 6 bases, with 10 bases separating them. The TCR was taken from a young man with COVID-19, enrolled during active disease. The material sequenced was peripheral blood. V usage is TRBV4-2 and J usage is TRBJ1-6, with D perhaps TRBD1 (5 bases). CDR3 region: CASSPGGANSPLHF. DNA for the CDR3: TGTGCCAGCAGCCCCGGTGGGGCTAATTCACCCCTCCACTTT.